These T cell receptor beta chains were read from a single sample in a study of cytomegalovirus exposure and HLA in healthy donors. TCRdb's copy holds only in-frame clones and misses some; the assay was immunoSEQ multiplex PCR. In the table there are around 130,000 clones, around 81% of which are singletons. The sample comprised PBMCs. The source is a man in his late teens or twenties in good health and CMV-seronegative. The CDR3 runs from the conserved cysteine through the conserved F or W. D genes are given only for firm matches. Some rows have no size entry. The others give once, few or many, or a class for an expanded clone.

size	D	J	V	CDR3
.	.	TRBJ1-1	TRBV28	CASSFVLRAGGQNTEAFF
.	TRBD2	TRBJ2-2	TRBV5-4	CASSLARLGLAVTGELFF
.	TRBD1	TRBJ1-5	TRBV9	CASSEQGAGQPQHF
.	.	TRBJ1-1	TRBV11-2	CASSLTVNTEAFF
.	.	TRBJ2-2	TRBV12-5	CASQGIIGELFF
.	.	TRBJ1-2	TRBV5-4	CASSFRGRANYGYTF
.	.	TRBJ2-3	TRBV15	CATSRVGRDTQYF
.	.	TRBJ1-2	TRBV5-6	CASSSHGSYGYTF
.	.	TRBJ1-2	TRBV30	CAWTHRFYGYTF
few	.	TRBJ2-7	TRBV27	CASSFASVAGHEQYF
.	.	TRBJ1-6	TRBV30	CAWGTRNSPLHF
.	.	TRBJ2-7	TRBV14	CASSQWGVYEQYF
.	.	TRBJ2-7	TRBV10-2	CASSVELATSEQYF
.	.	TRBJ2-1	TRBV7-2	CASSLGGGEQFF